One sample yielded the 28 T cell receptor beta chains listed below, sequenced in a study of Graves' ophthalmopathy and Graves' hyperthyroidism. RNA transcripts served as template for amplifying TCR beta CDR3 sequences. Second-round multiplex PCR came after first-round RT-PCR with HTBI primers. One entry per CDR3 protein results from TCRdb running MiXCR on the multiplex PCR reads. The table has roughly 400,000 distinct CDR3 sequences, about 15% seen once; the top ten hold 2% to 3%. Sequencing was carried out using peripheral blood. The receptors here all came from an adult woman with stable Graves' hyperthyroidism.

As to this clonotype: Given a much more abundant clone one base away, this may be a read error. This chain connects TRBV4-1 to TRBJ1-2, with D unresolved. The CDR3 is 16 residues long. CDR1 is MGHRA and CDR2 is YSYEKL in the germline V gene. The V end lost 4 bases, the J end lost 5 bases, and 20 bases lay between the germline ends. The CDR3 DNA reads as TGCGCCAGCAGCCTAGGGATGGACCCTTTTGGTTATGGCTACACCTTC. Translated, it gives CASSLGMDPFGYGYTF.

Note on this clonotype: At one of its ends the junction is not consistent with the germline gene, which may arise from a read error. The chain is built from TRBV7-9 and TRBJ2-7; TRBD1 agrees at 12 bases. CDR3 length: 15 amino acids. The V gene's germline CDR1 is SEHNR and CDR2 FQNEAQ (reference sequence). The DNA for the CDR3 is TGTTCCAGCAGCTCCCCGGGACAGGGGGCGTACGAGCAGTACTTC. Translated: CSSSSPGQGAYEQYF.

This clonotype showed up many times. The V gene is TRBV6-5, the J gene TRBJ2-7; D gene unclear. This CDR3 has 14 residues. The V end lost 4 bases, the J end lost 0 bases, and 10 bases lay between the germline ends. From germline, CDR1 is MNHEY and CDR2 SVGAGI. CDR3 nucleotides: TGTGCCAGCAGTTCGGCTATCAGCTCCTACGAGCAGTACTTC. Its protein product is CASSSAISSYEQYF.

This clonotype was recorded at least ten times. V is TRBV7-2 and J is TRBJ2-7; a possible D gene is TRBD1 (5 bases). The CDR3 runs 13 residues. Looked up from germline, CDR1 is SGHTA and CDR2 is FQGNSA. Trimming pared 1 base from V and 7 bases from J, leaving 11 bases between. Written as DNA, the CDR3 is TGTGCCAGCAGCTTAGGTGACTCAGGGGAGCAGTACTTC. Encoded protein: CASSLGDSGEQYF. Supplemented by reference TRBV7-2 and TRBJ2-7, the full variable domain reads GAGVSQSPSNKVTEKGKDVELRCDPISGHTALYWYRQSLGQGLEFLIYFQGNSAPDKSGLPSDRFSAERTGGSVSTLTIQRTQQEDSAVYLCASSLGDSGEQYFGPGTRLTVT.

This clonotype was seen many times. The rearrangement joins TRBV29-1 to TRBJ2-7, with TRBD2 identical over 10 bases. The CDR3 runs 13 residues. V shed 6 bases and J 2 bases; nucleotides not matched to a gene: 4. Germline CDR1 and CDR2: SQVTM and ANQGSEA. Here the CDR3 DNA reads TGCAGCGTAGAGCGGGAGGGCCCCTACGAGCAGTACTTC. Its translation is CSVEREGPYEQYF.

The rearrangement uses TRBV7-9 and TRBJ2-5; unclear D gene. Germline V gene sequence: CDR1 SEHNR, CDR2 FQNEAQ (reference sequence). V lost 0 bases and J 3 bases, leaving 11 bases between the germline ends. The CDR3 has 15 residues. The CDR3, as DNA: TGTGCCAGCAGCTTAGCTGGGGTCGGAGAAGAGACCCAGTACTTC. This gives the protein CASSLAGVGEETQYF.

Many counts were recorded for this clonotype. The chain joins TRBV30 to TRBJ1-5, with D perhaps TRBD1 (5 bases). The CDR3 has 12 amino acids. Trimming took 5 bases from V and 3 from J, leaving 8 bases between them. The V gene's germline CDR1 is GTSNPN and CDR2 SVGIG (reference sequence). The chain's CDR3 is CAWGGPNQPQHF. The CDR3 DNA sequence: TGTGCCTGGGGGGGACCCAATCAGCCCCAGCATTTT.

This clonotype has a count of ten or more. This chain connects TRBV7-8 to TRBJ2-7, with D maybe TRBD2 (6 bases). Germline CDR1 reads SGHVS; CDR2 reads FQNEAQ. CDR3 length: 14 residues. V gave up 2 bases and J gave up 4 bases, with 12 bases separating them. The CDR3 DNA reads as TGTGCCAGCAGCTTACGCGGGACCCAATACGAGCAGTACTTC. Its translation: CASSLRGTQYEQYF. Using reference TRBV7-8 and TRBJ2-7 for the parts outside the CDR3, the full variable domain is GAGVSQSPRYKVAKRGQDVALRCDPISGHVSLFWYQQALGQGPEFLTYFQNEAQLDKSGLPSDRFFAERPEGSVSTLKIQRTQQEDSAVYLCASSLRGTQYEQYFGPGTRLTVT.

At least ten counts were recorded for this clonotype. The CDR3 loop reads CSVGEDLGTQYF. The CDR3 nucleotides read TGCAGCGTTGGGGAGGACCTTGGGACCCAGTACTTC. The chain employs TRBV29-1 and TRBJ2-5, with TRBD2 as a possible D gene (6 bases). CDR1 and CDR2 (germline): SQVTM, ANQGSEA. CDR3 length: 12 residues. V gave up 4 bases and J gave up 7 bases, with 13 bases separating them.

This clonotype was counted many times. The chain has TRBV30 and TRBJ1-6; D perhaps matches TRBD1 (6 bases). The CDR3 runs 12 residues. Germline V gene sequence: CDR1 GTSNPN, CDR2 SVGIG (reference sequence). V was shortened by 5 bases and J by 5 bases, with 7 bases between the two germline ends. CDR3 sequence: CAWGQNNSPLHF. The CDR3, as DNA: TGTGCCTGGGGACAGAATAATTCACCCCTCCACTTT.

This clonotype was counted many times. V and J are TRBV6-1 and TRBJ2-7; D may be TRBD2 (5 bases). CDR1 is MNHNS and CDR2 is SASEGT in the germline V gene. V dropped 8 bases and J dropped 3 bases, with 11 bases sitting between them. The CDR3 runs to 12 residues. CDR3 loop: CASGGLIYEQYF. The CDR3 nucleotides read TGTGCCAGCGGTGGACTGATCTACGAGCAGTACTTC.

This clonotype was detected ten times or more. The CDR3 loop reads CASSERFGKETQYF. The DNA for the CDR3 is TGTGCCAGCAGCGAAAGGTTTGGCAAAGAGACCCAGTACTTC. The rearrangement uses TRBV2 and TRBJ2-5; D unresolved. This CDR3 is built from 14 residues. The V end lost 6 bases, the J end lost 3 bases, and 14 bases lay between the germline ends. Germline V gives CDR1 SNHLY, CDR2 FYNNEI.

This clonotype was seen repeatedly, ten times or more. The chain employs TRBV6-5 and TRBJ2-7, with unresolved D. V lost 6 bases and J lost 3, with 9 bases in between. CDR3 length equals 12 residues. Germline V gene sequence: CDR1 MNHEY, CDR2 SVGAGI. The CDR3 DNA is TGTGCCAGCAGATTAGCAAACTACGAGCAGTACTTC. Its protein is CASRLANYEQYF.

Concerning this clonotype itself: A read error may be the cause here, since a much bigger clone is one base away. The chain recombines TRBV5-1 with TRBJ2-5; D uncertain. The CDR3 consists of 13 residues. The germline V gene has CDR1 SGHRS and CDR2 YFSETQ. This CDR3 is CASRTAEKETKYF. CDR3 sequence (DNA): TGCGCCAGCAGGACGGCGGAAAAAGAGACCAAGTACTTC.

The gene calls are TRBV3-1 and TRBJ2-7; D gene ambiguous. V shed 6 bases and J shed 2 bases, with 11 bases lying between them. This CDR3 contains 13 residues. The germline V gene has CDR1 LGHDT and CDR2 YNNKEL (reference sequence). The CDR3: CASSRTAAYEQYF. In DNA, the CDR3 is TGTGCCAGCAGTCGGACGGCAGCCTACGAGCAGTACTTC.

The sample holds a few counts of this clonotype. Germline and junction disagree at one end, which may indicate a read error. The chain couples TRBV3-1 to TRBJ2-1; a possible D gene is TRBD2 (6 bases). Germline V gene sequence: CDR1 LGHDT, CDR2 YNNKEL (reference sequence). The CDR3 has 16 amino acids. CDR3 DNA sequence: TGTGCCAGCAGCACCCGGACTAACCCCTCCTACAATGAGAAGTTCTTC. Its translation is CASSTRTNPSYNEKFF.

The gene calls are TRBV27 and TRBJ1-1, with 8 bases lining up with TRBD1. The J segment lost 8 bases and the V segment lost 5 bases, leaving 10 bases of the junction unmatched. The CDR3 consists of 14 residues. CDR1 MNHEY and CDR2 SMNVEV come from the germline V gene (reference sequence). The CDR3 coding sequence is TGTGCCAGCAGTACCGGGACAGGCTCAAGGGAAGCTTTCTTT. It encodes CASSTGTGSREAFF.

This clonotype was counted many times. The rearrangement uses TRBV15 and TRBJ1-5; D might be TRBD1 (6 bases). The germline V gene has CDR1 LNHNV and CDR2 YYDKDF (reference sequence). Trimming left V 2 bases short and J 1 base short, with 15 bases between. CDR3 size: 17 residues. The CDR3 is CATSRWGFRGSNQPQHF. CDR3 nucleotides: TGTGCCACCAGCAGATGGGGCTTCAGGGGCAGCAATCAGCCCCAGCATTTT.

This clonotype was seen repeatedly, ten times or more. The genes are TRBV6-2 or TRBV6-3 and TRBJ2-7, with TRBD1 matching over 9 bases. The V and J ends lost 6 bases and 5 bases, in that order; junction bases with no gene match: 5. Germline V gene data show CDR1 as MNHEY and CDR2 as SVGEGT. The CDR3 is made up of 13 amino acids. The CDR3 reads CASSKGQGNEQYF. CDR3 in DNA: TGTGCCAGCAGCAAAGGACAGGGGAACGAGCAGTACTTC.

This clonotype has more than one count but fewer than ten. This CDR3 is CASSLQDYNSPLHF. Here the CDR3 DNA reads TGTGCCAGCAGTTTACAAGACTATAATTCACCCCTCCACTTT. J is TRBJ1-6 and V is TRBV27, with D uncertain. With 2 bases removed from V and 3 bases from J, the gap between germline ends came to 5 bases. This CDR3 region has 14 residues. Germline V gives CDR1 MNHEY, CDR2 SMNVEV (reference sequence).

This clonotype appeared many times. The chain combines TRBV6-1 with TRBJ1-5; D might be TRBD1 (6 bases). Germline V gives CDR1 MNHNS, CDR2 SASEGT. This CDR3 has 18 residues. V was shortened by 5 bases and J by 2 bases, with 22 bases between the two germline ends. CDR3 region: CASSKRGVAGSGNQPQHF. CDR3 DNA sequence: TGTGCCAGCAGTAAAAGGGGGGTCGCGGGGTCGGGCAATCAGCCCCAGCATTTT.

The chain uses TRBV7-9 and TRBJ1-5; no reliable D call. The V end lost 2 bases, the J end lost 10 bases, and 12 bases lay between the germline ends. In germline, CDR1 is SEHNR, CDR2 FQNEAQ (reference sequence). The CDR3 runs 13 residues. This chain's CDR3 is CASSLMVGDPQHF. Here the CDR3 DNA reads TGTGCCAGCAGCTTAATGGTCGGGGATCCCCAGCATTTT.

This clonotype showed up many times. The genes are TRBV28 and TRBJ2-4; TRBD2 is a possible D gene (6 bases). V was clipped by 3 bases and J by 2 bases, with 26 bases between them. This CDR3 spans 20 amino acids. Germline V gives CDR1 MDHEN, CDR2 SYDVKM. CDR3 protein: CASSFRALDLAAHTKNIQYF. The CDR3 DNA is TGTGCCAGCAGTTTTCGGGCACTAGATTTAGCGGCCCATACCAAAAACATTCAGTACTTC.

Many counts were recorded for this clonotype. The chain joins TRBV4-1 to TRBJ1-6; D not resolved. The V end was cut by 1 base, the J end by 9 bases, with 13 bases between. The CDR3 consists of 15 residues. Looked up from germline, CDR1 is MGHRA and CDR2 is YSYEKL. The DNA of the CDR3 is TGCGCCAGCAGCCAAGCATCGTCTCCGACTTCACCCCTCCACTTT. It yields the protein CASSQASSPTSPLHF.

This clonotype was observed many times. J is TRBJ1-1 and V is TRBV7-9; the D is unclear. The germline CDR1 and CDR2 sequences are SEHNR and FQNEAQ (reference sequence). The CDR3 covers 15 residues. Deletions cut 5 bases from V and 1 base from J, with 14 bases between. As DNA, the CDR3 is TGTGCCAGCAGCCCTAAACGAAGAGCGAACACTGAAGCTTTCTTT. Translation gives CASSPKRRANTEAFF.

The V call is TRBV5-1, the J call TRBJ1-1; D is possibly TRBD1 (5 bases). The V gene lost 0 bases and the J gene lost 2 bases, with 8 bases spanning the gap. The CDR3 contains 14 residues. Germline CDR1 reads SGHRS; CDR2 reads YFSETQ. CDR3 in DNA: TGCGCCAGCAGCTTGGTTCAGGGAAACACTGAAGCTTTCTTT. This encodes CASSLVQGNTEAFF.

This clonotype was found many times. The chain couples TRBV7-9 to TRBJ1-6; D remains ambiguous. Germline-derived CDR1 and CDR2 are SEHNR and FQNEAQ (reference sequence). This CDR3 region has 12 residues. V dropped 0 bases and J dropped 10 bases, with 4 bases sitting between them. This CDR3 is CASSLAGSPLHF. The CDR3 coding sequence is TGTGCCAGCAGCTTAGCCGGATCACCCCTCCACTTT.

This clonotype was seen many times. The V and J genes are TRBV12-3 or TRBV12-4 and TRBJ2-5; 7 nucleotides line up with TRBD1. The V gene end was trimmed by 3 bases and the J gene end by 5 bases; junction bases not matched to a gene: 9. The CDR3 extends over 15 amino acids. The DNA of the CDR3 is TGTGCCAGCAGTTTCGGGACAGCCCGAGGGGAGACCCAGTACTTC. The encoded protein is CASSFGTARGETQYF.